In its sample, the clone carrying this TCR beta chain was seen a few times. Antigen specificity is unknown. Compared with germline, one end of the junction differs, possibly owing to a read error. Sequencing of the DNA from cultured CD4+ T cells was carried out with the Oncomine TCR Beta short-read assay. TCRdb re-called the PCR reads with MiXCR, one entry per CDR3 protein. The repertoire holds about 9,100 distinct CDR3 sequences, with roughly 57% as singletons. The source of the sample is a study of vaccination and CD4 T cells after COVID-19. About the study: As control conditions, cultures were given either a CEFX pool serving as positive control, an HIV-1 Nef pool, or no peptide at all.

Per the germline V gene, CDR1 is SSHAT and CDR2 is FNYEAQ (reference sequence). The CDR3 runs to 16 residues. Stated treatment: roughly 11-day PBMC culture with coronavirus spike peptide pools or control peptides (ViraFEST assay). These CD4+ T cells came from roughly 10-day cultures by negative selection. Points from the study as a whole: 304 of 307 vaccine-specific clones from convalescent patients were spike mono-reactive. Convalescent patients were relatively few, and early post-infection timepoints were missing.

J is TRBJ2-5 and V is TRBV7-7; 8 nucleotides agree with TRBD1. Sequenced here: cultured CD4+ T cells from blood, sampled after SARS-CoV-2 vaccination. The TCR comes from a human donor with COVID-19. The CDR3 sequence is CASSLVGQEFGETQYF. The CDR3 DNA reads TGTGCTAGCAGCTTAGTGGGACAGGAATTCGGAGAGACCCAGTACTTC.